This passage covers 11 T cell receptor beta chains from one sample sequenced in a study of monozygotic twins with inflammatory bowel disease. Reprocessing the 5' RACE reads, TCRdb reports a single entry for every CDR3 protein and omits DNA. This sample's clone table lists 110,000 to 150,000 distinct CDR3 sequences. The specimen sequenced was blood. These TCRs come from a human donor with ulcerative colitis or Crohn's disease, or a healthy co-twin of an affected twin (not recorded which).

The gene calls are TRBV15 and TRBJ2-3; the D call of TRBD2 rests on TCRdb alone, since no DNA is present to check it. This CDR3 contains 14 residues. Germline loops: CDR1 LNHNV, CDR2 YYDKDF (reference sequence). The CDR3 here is CATSRGRDPDTQYF.

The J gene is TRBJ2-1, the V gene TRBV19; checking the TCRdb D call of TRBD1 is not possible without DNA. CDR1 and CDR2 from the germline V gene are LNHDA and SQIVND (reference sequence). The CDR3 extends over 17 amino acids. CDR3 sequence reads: CASTLGAGLGVYNEQFF.

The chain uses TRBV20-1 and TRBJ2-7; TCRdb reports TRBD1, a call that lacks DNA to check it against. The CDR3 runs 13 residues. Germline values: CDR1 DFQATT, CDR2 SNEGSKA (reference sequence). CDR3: CSASAGEPYEQYF.

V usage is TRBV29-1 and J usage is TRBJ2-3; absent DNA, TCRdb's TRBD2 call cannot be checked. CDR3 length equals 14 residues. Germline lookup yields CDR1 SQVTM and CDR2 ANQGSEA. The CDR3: CSVEGLAATDTQYF.

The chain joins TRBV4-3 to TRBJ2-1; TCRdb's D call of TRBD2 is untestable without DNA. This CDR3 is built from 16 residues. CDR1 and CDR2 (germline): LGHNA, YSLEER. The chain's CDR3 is CASSQDVRLVYNEQFF.

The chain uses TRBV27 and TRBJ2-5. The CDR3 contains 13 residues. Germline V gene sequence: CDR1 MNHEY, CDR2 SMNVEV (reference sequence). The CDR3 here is CASSLSKEETQYF.

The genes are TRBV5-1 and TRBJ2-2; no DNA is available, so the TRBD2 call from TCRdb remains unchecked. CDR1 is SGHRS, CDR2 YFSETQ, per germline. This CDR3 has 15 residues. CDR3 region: CASSSGSWIGGELFF.

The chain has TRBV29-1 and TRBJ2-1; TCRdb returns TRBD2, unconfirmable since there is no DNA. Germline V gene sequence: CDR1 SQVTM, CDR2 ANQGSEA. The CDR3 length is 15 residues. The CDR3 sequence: CSAYSSGSSYNEQFF.

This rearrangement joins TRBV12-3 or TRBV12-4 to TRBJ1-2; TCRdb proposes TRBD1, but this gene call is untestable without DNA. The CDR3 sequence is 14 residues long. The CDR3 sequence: CASSRGQINYGYTF.

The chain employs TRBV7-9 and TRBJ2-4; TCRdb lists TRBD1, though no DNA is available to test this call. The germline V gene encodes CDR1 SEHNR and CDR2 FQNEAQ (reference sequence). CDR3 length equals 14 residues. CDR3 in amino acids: CASSRRELKNIQYF.

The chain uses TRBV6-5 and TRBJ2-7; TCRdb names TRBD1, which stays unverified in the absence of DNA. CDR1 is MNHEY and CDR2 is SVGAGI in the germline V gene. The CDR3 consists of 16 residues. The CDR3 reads CASSFATGGRLYEQYF.